A selection of T cell receptor beta chains follows, all from one sample in a study of T cell repertoires in cytomegalovirus infection. MiXCR was run by TCRdb on the reads, yielding one entry per CDR3 protein. The data contain nearly 650,000 distinct CDR3 sequences, 20% to 25% of them singletons. The material sequenced was CD8+ T cells from PBMCs. The receptors derive from a human donor in good health (CMV status not recorded). Some clones in this sample may be carry-over from other donors' samples. Each CDR3 is given with its conserved first and last residue. A D gene is named only where the DNA matches it firmly. Rows give clone size only sometimes, using once, few, many, or a class for an expanded clone.

TRBV13	TRBD2	TRBJ2-1	once	TGTGCCAGCAGCCGCGGGACTACCGGGTGGGGGGAGCAGTTCTTC	CASSRGTTGWGEQFF
TRBV7-9	NA	TRBJ1-2	few	TGTGCCAGCAGCTTAAAGGGGACCTACTATGGCTACACCTTC	CASSLKGTYYGYTF
TRBV13	NA	TRBJ1-5	NA	TGTGCCAGCAGCGGCGGGACATACGGCAATCAGCCCCAGCATTTT	CASSGGTYGNQPQHF
TRBV4-2	NA	TRBJ2-1	many	TGTGCCAGCAGCCAAGAGGAGGAGAGCTCCTACAATGAGCAGTTCTTC	CASSQEEESSYNEQFF
TRBV9	NA	TRBJ1-1	NA	TGTGCCAGCAGCGTGGGGGGAAGCAGCGAAGCTTTCTTT	CASSVGGSSEAFF
TRBV6-2/TRBV6-3	NA	TRBJ2-5	few	TGTGCCAGCACCCCCCACGGAGAGACCCAGTACTTC	CASTPHGETQYF
TRBV28	NA	TRBJ2-3	few	TGTGCCAGCAGGCACAGAGACATAACCACAGATACGCAGTATTTT	CASRHRDITTDTQYF
TRBV2	NA	TRBJ1-4	few	TGTGCCAGGGCCGACCCCGGGACGGAAAAACTGTTTTTT	CARADPGTEKLFF
TRBV7-9	NA	TRBJ2-1	NA	TGTGCCAGCAGCTCTCCGGGCTCCGACTACAATGAGCAGTTCTTC	CASSSPGSDYNEQFF
TRBV20-1	NA	TRBJ2-3	NA	TGCAGTGCTTCTATAACCGGGACCGCGACTAGCACAGATACGCAGTATTTT	CSASITGTATSTDTQYF
TRBV28	TRBD1	TRBJ1-3	NA	TGTGCCAGCAGTTTCGTCGGACAGGCTGGAAACACCATATATTTT	CASSFVGQAGNTIYF
TRBV18	TRBD2	TRBJ2-1	NA	TGTGCCAGCTCAAACAGCGGGGGGATCAATGAGCAGTTCTTC	CASSNSGGINEQFF
TRBV10-3	NA	TRBJ1-6	NA	TGTGCCATCAGTGACAATTCACCCCTCCACTTT	CAISDNSPLHF
TRBV7-2	NA	TRBJ2-5	many	TGTGCCAGCAGCTTATTGGGGGGCGATGGAGAGACCCAGTACTTC	CASSLLGGDGETQYF
TRBV20-1	NA	TRBJ2-5	NA	TGCAGTGCTAGGGGGGCCGAGGGGGAGACCCAGTACTTC	CSARGAEGETQYF
TRBV5-6	NA	TRBJ1-4	NA	TGTGCCAGCAGCTTGGGATGGCCTAATGAAAAACTGTTTTTT	CASSLGWPNEKLFF
TRBV20-1	NA	TRBJ1-1	NA	TGCAGTGCTAGAGGGGAGAACACTGAAGCTTTCTTT	CSARGENTEAFF
TRBV15	NA	TRBJ2-2	few	TGTGCCACCAGCGCCTATGTCGGGATGGCCGGGGAGCTGTTTTTT	CATSAYVGMAGELFF
TRBV6-6	NA	TRBJ2-1	many	TGTGCCAGCAGTTACCCCCTGGAGGACAGCTCCACGGGTGAGCAGTTCTTC	CASSYPLEDSSTGEQFF
TRBV7-6	NA	TRBJ2-7	NA	TGTGCCAGCAGCCCAGGAGGGTACAACGAGCAGTACTTC	CASSPGGYNEQYF
TRBV12-3/TRBV12-4	NA	TRBJ1-1	many	TGTGCCATCAGATCGAACACTGAAGCTTTCTTT	CAIRSNTEAFF
TRBV19	NA	TRBJ2-2	NA	TGTGCCAGTACCGGACCCGACAGGAACACCGGGGAGCTGTTTTTT	CASTGPDRNTGELFF
TRBV4-1	NA	TRBJ2-5	NA	TGCGCCAGCAGCCAGAATGGTTGGGGGTCTCCCCTGGAGACCCAGTACTTC	CASSQNGWGSPLETQYF
TRBV19	NA	TRBJ1-1	NA	TGTGCCAGTAGTATAACGCTGAACACTGAAGCTTTCTTT	CASSITLNTEAFF
TRBV2	TRBD1	TRBJ2-7	few	TGTGCCAGCAGAGACAGGGGGCTATACGAGCAGTACTTC	CASRDRGLYEQYF
TRBV25-1	NA	TRBJ2-1	NA	TGTGCCACCCTTCCGGGATATGGTGGTGAGCAGTTCTTC	CATLPGYGGEQFF
TRBV5-6	TRBD1	TRBJ2-1	NA	TGTGCCAGTGACAGGGAGTTCGGGGAGCAGTTCTTC	CASDREFGEQFF
TRBV11-3	NA	TRBJ1-1	few	TGTGCCAGCAGCTTCTCCTTGACGACTGAAGCTTTCTTT	CASSFSLTTEAFF
TRBV28	TRBD1	TRBJ2-1	NA	TGTGCCAGCAGTTTGAACAGGGGTGACGTGCTGGCGTACAATGAGCAGTTCTTC	CASSLNRGDVLAYNEQFF
TRBV7-9	NA	TRBJ2-5	few	TGTGCCAGCAGCGGAACCGGGATCGGAGAAGAGACCCAGTACTTC	CASSGTGIGEETQYF
TRBV14	TRBD2	TRBJ2-1	few	TGTGCCAGCAGCCAAGGGTTTAGCGGGGCCTACAATGAGCAGTTCTTC	CASSQGFSGAYNEQFF
TRBV28	NA	TRBJ1-4	few	TGTGCCAGCAGCCTCGGGACACTAAAGGGAAATGAAAAACTGTTTTTT	CASSLGTLKGNEKLFF
TRBV20-1	NA	TRBJ2-2	few	TGCAGTGCTAGAGATACCCAGGGGACGAGCACCGGGGAGCTGTTTTTT	CSARDTQGTSTGELFF
TRBV20-1	TRBD1	TRBJ1-4	few	TGCAGTGCTAGAGATTGGGACAGCAATGAAAAACTGTTTTTT	CSARDWDSNEKLFF
TRBV3-1	NA	TRBJ2-1	many	TGTGCCAGCAGCCAAGGGGAACCGTCCTACAATGAGCAGTTCTTC	CASSQGEPSYNEQFF
TRBV12-3/TRBV12-4	TRBD1	TRBJ2-6	NA	TGTGCCAGCAGTTTATGGACAGGGCGGGCTGGGGCCAACGTCCTGACTTTC	CASSLWTGRAGANVLTF
TRBV6-2/TRBV6-3	NA	TRBJ1-1	many	TGTGCCAGCCGGGACCTCGGGATTGAAGCTTTCTTT	CASRDLGIEAFF
TRBV12-3/TRBV12-4	NA	TRBJ2-6	few	TGTGCCAGCAGGATGGTCTCTGGGGCCAACGTCCTGACTTTC	CASRMVSGANVLTF
TRBV6-4	TRBD2	TRBJ2-1	NA	TGTGCCAGCAGTGACTCTGCGGGAGGCAATGAGCAGTTCTTC	CASSDSAGGNEQFF
TRBV29-1	NA	TRBJ2-1	NA	TGCAGCGTTGAATTCCCTTACAATGAGCAGTTCTTC	CSVEFPYNEQFF
TRBV12-3/TRBV12-4	NA	TRBJ1-4	many	TGTGCCAGCAGTTTAGTGCCAAATGAAAAACTGTTTTTT	CASSLVPNEKLFF
TRBV7-9	NA	TRBJ1-5	many	TGTGCCAGCAGCCCGGACAGCCTGCATCAGCCCCAGCATTTT	CASSPDSLHQPQHF
TRBV7-3	TRBD1	TRBJ2-2	many	TGTGCCAGCAGCTCAGTTGCCGGGACAGGGAAGAACACCGGGGAGCTGTTTTTT	CASSSVAGTGKNTGELFF
TRBV13	NA	TRBJ1-1	NA	TGTGCCAGCAGCTTATACGGCACGCGAAACACTGAAGCTTTCTTT	CASSLYGTRNTEAFF
TRBV12-3/TRBV12-4	NA	TRBJ1-1	many	TGTGCCAGCAGAGATTTAGGGCGGGACACTGAAGCTTTCTTT	CASRDLGRDTEAFF
TRBV7-6	NA	TRBJ2-6	many	TGTGCCAGCAACCGGGCCTCCCCGGAAGGGGCCAACGTCCTGACTTTC	CASNRASPEGANVLTF
TRBV12-3/TRBV12-4	NA	TRBJ2-7	many	TGTGCCAGCAGTTTCCGTGGGGGAACCTACGAGCAGTACTTC	CASSFRGGTYEQYF
TRBV28	TRBD1	TRBJ1-5	NA	TGTGCCAGCAGGTACAACAGGGGGCTAAGCAATCAGCCCCAGCATTTT	CASRYNRGLSNQPQHF
TRBV24-1	NA	TRBJ2-1	NA	TGTGCCACCAGTGACCGACCGACAGAAAACAATGAGCAGTTCTTC	CATSDRPTENNEQFF
TRBV18	NA	TRBJ2-2	many	TGTGCCAGCTCACCACCGACACCTGGGGAGGAGCTGTTTTTT	CASSPPTPGEELFF
TRBV29-1	TRBD1	TRBJ2-3	NA	TGCAGCGTTGAAGACCCCGGACAGGGTAGCACAGATACGCAGTATTTT	CSVEDPGQGSTDTQYF
TRBV28	NA	TRBJ2-2	NA	TGTGCCAGCAGCCTACCCACTAGTATTTCCACCGGGGAGCTGTTTTTT	CASSLPTSISTGELFF
TRBV29-1	TRBD1	TRBJ2-1	NA	TGCAGCGTTGAGGATGACAGGGCCCCAAACAATGAGCAGTTCTTC	CSVEDDRAPNNEQFF
TRBV10-3	TRBD2	TRBJ2-1	NA	TGTGCCATCAGTGAGACTAGCGGGGTATATAATGAGCAGTTCTTC	CAISETSGVYNEQFF
TRBV5-8	TRBD2	TRBJ2-2	few	TGTGCCACTTTCTGGGAGACTAGCGGGGCCGTCGGGGAGCTGTTTTTT	CATFWETSGAVGELFF
TRBV11-2	NA	TRBJ1-4	few	TGTGCCAGCAGCCCTTCAGGGGCAACTAATGAAAAACTGTTTTTT	CASSPSGATNEKLFF